This TCR beta chain was captured by sequencing in a study of T cell responses to AZD1222 COVID-19 vaccine. Concerning this clone itself: Its antigen is unknown.

TCRdb's table, derived via immunoSEQ multiplex PCR, lists solely in-frame clones and lacks some. Here the sample spans about 150,000 clones, roughly 90% being singletons. General observations from the study: Donors skewed white British and female; clonal diversity was possibly underestimated.

Trimming took 8 bases from V and 4 from J; bases not matched to a gene: 5. Germline V gene lookup returns CDR1 LNHDA and CDR2 SQIVND (reference sequence). The CDR3 has 13 amino acids. The clonotype was recovered from an adult who received the AZD1222 COVID-19 vaccine. The sequencing here drew on peripheral blood, taken 28 days after the second AZD1222 dose. The rearrangement uses TRBV19 and TRBJ2-7, with 10 positions matching TRBD1. The CDR3 DNA follows: TGTGCCAGTTCCGGGACAGGGGAATACGAGCAGTACTTC. Amino acids: CASSGTGEYEQYF.